This paragraph covers one TCR beta chain sequence. The antigen is undetermined. V lost 10 bases and J 2 bases, leaving 9 bases between the germline ends. This CDR3 spans 11 amino acids. Germline assignment: CDR1 MDHEN and CDR2 SYDVKM. This entry belongs to a study of T cell responses to AZD1222 COVID-19 vaccine. Study-level points and caveats: Repertoires were collected only later (after the peak T cell response had occurred). Unmutated regions of variants are reportedly targeted by nearly half of spike-specific TCRs. Most donors were white British, females outnumbered males, and clonal diversity was possibly underestimated.

Sequencing used immunoSEQ multiplex PCR; TCRdb keeps in-frame clones, though not all of them. Counted here are 150,000 to 200,000 clones, around 90% occurring once; the ten biggest clones make up roughly 6.5%. Sequences were derived from peripheral blood, sampled on day 0 of AZD1222 vaccination. This rearrangement joins TRBV28 to TRBJ2-7; no definite D call. The TCR originated in an adult in good health. The CDR3 coding sequence is TGTGCCACCTTCTCCCCCTACGAGCAGTACTTC. Translation: CATFSPYEQYF.